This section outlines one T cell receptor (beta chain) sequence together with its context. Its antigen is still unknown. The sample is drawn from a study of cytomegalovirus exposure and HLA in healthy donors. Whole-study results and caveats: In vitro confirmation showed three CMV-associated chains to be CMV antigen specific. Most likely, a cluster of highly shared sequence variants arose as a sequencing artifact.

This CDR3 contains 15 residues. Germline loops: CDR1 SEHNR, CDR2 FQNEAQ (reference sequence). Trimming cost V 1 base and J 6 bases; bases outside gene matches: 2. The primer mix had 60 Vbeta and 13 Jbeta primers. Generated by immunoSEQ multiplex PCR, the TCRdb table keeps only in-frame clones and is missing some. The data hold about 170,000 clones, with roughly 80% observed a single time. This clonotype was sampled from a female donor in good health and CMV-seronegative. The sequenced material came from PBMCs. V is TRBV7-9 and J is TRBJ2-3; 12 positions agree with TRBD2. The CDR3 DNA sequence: TGTGCCAGCAGCTTAGGACTAGCGGGAGCCGATACGCAGTATTTT. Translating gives CASSLGLAGADTQYF.